This T cell receptor beta chain is drawn from a study of cytomegalovirus exposure and HLA in healthy donors. Overall study context: A preliminary data release comprised about 85 million unique TCRs obtained from HLA-typed donors. Whole-study findings and limits: Overall, approximately 180 TCR beta chains were annotated as cytomegalovirus-associated. Some highly shared sequence variants likely arose as a pipeline artifact.

The donors were healthy bone marrow donors. V lost 6 bases and J lost 7; bases outside the gene matches: 13. The CDR3 consists of 15 residues. The V gene's germline CDR1 is MNHEY and CDR2 SVGAGI. It was with 60 Vbeta and 13 Jbeta primers that the PCR ran. Assay used: immunoSEQ multiplex PCR; TCRdb lists only in-frame clones, some missing. Of around 210,000 clones in the sample, approximately 78% were seen once. Remarks on this clone: Its target is unknown.

The receptor's source is a woman in her 40s in good health and CMV-seronegative. J is TRBJ2-7 and V is TRBV6-5; 9 bases fit TRBD1. Sample: PBMCs. CDR3 in amino acids: CASRDRGRTSDEQYF. Here the CDR3 DNA reads TGTGCCAGCAGGGACAGGGGAAGAACTAGCGATGAGCAGTACTTC.